These 14 T cell receptor beta chains were all obtained from the same sample, sequenced in a study of blood T cell repertoires in COVID-19. Profiled with immunoSEQ multiplex PCR; TCRdb holds only in-frame clones, not every one. This table holds 400,000 to 500,000 clones, approximately 90% found once. The sequenced material came from PBMCs or T cells enriched from blood (not recorded which). These receptors originate from a young woman who had been exposed to COVID-19.

This chain's CDR3 is CASSGSLRGTEAFF. DNA of the CDR3: TGTGCCAGCAGCGGCAGCCTCCGGGGCACTGAAGCTTTCTTT. The chain recombines TRBV11-1 with TRBJ1-1; D call uncertain. The V end was cut by 5 bases, the J end by 4 bases, with 14 bases between. This CDR3 comprises 14 residues. Germline V gene sequence: CDR1 SGHAT, CDR2 FQDESV (reference sequence). The full variable domain, its missing parts supplied by reference TRBV11-1 and TRBJ1-1, is EAEVAQSPRYKITEKSQAVAFWCDPISGHATLYWYRQILGQGPELLVQFQDESVVDDSQLPKDRFSAERLKGVDSTLKIQPAELGDSAMYLCASSGSLRGTEAFFGQGTRLTVV.

About this clone: The sample holds other DNA sequences that translate to the same CDR3. This chain joins TRBV27 and TRBJ2-7; 9 nucleotides match TRBD1. The CDR3 totals 14 residues. Looked up from germline, CDR1 is MNHEY and CDR2 is SMNVEV (reference sequence). With V trimmed by 3 bases and J by 1 base, 1 base remained unmatched. CDR3 region: CASSLGTGSYEQYF. CDR3 bases: TGTGCCAGCAGTTTGGGGACAGGGTCCTACGAGCAGTACTTC.

This clone was detected only once. This rearrangement joins TRBV2 to TRBJ2-7; weak D call: TRBD2 (6 bases). V was cut by 3 bases and J by 6 bases, with 15 bases left in between. Germline V gene sequence: CDR1 SNHLY, CDR2 FYNNEI. The length of the CDR3 is 14 residues. CDR3 nucleotide sequence: TGTGCCAGCAGTGACGTGTTGCGGGGAAGCGAGCAGTACTTC. Protein sequence: CASSDVLRGSEQYF.

This clone was seen once. This chain connects TRBV5-8 to TRBJ1-2, with a tentative D call TRBD1 (6 bases). Trimming pared 4 bases from V and 6 bases from J, leaving 16 bases between. CDR1 SGHTS and CDR2 YDEGEE come from the germline V gene. This CDR3 has 14 amino acids. The CDR3 sequence is CASSAGDDGNGYTF. The CDR3 bases are TGTGCCAGCAGCGCAGGGGACGATGGAAATGGCTACACCTTC.

The chain joins TRBV6-2 or TRBV6-3 to TRBJ2-3, with TRBD1 matching over 7 bases. Losses at the gene ends were 6 bases for V and 4 bases for J; bases not matched to a gene: 10. The CDR3 consists of 15 residues. Germline V lookup: CDR1 MNHEY, CDR2 SVGEGT. The CDR3 sequence: CASRPPPDRADTQYF. The CDR3 region has the DNA TGTGCCAGCAGACCTCCCCCCGACAGGGCAGATACGCAGTATTTT.

The gene calls are TRBV28 and TRBJ1-1, with TRBD1 matching over 8 bases. In germline, CDR1 is MDHEN, CDR2 SYDVKM. After removal of 2 bases from V and 5 bases from J, the junction contained 1 base not matched to a gene. The CDR3 runs 13 residues. CDR3 protein: CASSLNRGTEAFF. The CDR3 nucleotides read TGTGCCAGCAGTTTAAACAGGGGGACTGAAGCTTTCTTT.

The chain is built from TRBV5-1 and TRBJ2-7; 7 bases are a match to TRBD2. The V gene's germline CDR1 is SGHRS and CDR2 YFSETQ. Trimming removed 0 bases from V and 2 bases from J; junction bases left unmatched: 5. The CDR3 has 15 residues. CDR3 region: CASSLGAGFTYEQYF. In nucleotides, the CDR3 is TGCGCCAGCAGCTTGGGAGCGGGATTCACCTACGAGCAGTACTTC.

The chain links TRBV19 to TRBJ2-2; 8 bases align to TRBD1. The V gene end was trimmed by 6 bases and the J gene end by 5 bases; junction bases not matched to a gene: 8. There are 15 residues in the CDR3. Per germline, CDR1 LNHDA and CDR2 SQIVND (reference sequence). The CDR3 DNA reads TGTGCCAGTAGATCCAGGGGGCTAACGACCGGGGAGCTGTTTTTT. Its protein is CASRSRGLTTGELFF.

V gene TRBV6-5 combines with J gene TRBJ1-2; no reliable D call. This CDR3 has 15 residues. In germline, CDR1 is MNHEY, CDR2 SVGAGI. V lost 0 bases, J lost 6 bases, and 14 bases lay in between. As DNA, the CDR3 is TGTGCCAGCAGTTACTCGAGCACCCTCTCGGATGGCTACACCTTC. Amino acids: CASSYSSTLSDGYTF.

V is TRBV29-1 and J is TRBJ1-2; 7 bases fit TRBD1. Germline-derived CDR1 and CDR2 are SQVTM and ANQGSEA. Unmatched junction bases numbered 6, after V lost 4 bases and J lost 4 bases. CDR3 length equals 13 residues. CDR3 DNA: TGCAGCGTTGTAGCAGGGGGAGGCTATGGCTACACCTTC. Translation: CSVVAGGGYGYTF.

This clone was observed a single time. V gene TRBV24-1 combines with J gene TRBJ2-1; 9 bases align to TRBD1. The CDR3 covers 16 residues. Germline CDR1 KGHDR, CDR2 SFDVKD. V shed 2 bases and J 10 bases; nucleotides not matched to a gene: 11. The CDR3 loop reads CATSDSPGQGPIEQFF. The CDR3 bases are TGTGCCACCAGTGATTCTCCGGGACAGGGTCCCATCGAGCAGTTCTTC.

The rearrangement links TRBV7-3 to TRBJ2-1; D uncertain. Trimming took 4 bases from V and 12 from J, leaving 10 bases between them. Germline V CDR1 and CDR2: SGHTA, FQGTGA. The CDR3 length is 11 residues. The DNA of the CDR3 is TGTGCCAGCAGCTACGGTAGTCGGCAGTTCTTC. Protein product: CASSYGSRQFF.

The chain employs TRBV3-1 (or the pseudogene TRBV3-2) and TRBJ2-7; D is ambiguous. There are 14 residues in the CDR3. Looked up from germline, CDR1 is LGHDT and CDR2 is YNNKEL (reference sequence). V was pared by 4 bases and J by 0 bases, with 10 bases between. CDR3: CASSLARSSYEQYF. CDR3 DNA: TGTGCCAGCAGCCTAGCTAGGAGCTCCTACGAGCAGTACTTC.

The V call is TRBV6-5, the J call TRBJ2-7, with 7 bases aligning to TRBD2. The length of the CDR3 is 15 residues. The germline gives CDR1 MNHEY, CDR2 SVGAGI. Germline trimming cut 6 bases from V and 3 bases from J; bases unmatched to any gene: 11. DNA of the CDR3: TGTGCCAGCAGACCCGGGACTACCACTCACTACGAGCAGTACTTC. Translating it yields CASRPGTTTHYEQYF.